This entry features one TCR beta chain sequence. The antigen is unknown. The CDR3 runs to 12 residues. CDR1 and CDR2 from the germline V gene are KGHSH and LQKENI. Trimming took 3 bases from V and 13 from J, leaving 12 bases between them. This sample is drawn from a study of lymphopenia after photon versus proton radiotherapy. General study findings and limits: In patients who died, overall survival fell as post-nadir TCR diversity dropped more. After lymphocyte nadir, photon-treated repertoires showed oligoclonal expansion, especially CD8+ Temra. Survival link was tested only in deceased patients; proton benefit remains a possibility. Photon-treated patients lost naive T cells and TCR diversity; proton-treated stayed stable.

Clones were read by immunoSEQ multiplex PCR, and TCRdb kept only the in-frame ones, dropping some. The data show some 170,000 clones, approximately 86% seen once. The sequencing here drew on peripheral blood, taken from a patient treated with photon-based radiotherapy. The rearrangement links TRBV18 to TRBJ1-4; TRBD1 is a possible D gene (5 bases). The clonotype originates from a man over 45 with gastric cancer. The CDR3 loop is CASSPRDRGLFF. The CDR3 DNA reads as TGTGCCAGCTCACCCCGGGATAGGGGACTGTTTTTT. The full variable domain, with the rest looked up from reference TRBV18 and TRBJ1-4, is NAGVMQNPRHLVRRRGQEARLRCSPMKGHSHVYWYRQLPEEGLKFMVYLQKENIIDESGMPKERFSAEFPKEGPSILRIQQVVRGDSAAYFCASSPRDRGLFFGSGTQLSVL.